The rows below give T cell receptor beta chains drawn from one sample of a study of CD8 T cells in Susac syndrome. In TCRdb, the immunoSEQ multiplex PCR reads were re-called with MiXCR into one record per CDR3 protein. This table has some 200,000 distinct CDR3 sequences, nearly 97% appearing once. The sample comprised CD4+ T cells from PBMCs. These receptors all come from a human donor with Susac syndrome. The CDR3 runs from the conserved cysteine through the conserved F or W. A D gene is named only where the DNA matches it firmly. For some rows the clone size is stated as once, few or many, or as a class when expanded; others skip it.

J gene: TRBJ2-1
clone size: NA
D gene: NA
V gene: TRBV3-1
CDR3 DNA: TGTGCCAGCAGCCGGACCGGCAGGAATGAGCAGTTCTTC
CDR3 protein: CASSRTGRNEQFF

J gene: TRBJ2-5
clone size: NA
D gene: TRBD2
V gene: TRBV20-1
CDR3 DNA: TGCAGTGCTAGCCCTAGCGGGGGGTATCAAGAGACCCAGTACTTC
CDR3 protein: CSASPSGGYQETQYF

J gene: TRBJ2-1
clone size: NA
D gene: NA
V gene: TRBV5-1
CDR3 DNA: TGCGCCAGCAGCTTTACCGGAGGCTCCTACAATGAGCAGTTCTTC
CDR3 protein: CASSFTGGSYNEQFF

J gene: TRBJ1-2
clone size: NA
D gene: NA
V gene: TRBV3-1
CDR3 DNA: TGTGCCAGCAGCTACGCTGGGGCGCAGGGCTACACCTTC
CDR3 protein: CASSYAGAQGYTF

J gene: TRBJ1-1
clone size: NA
D gene: NA
V gene: TRBV30
CDR3 DNA: TGTGCCTGGATTTGGGCGGGTAACACTGAAGCTTTCTTT
CDR3 protein: CAWIWAGNTEAFF

J gene: TRBJ1-4
clone size: NA
D gene: TRBD1
V gene: TRBV11-2
CDR3 DNA: TGTGCCAGCAGCTTAGAGGACAGGTCTAATGAAAAACTGTTTTTT
CDR3 protein: CASSLEDRSNEKLFF

J gene: TRBJ2-7
clone size: NA
D gene: TRBD2
V gene: TRBV5-1
CDR3 DNA: TGCGCCAGCAGCTCGGCTAGCGGCGAGCAGTACTTC
CDR3 protein: CASSSASGEQYF

J gene: TRBJ2-5
clone size: NA
D gene: TRBD2
V gene: TRBV2
CDR3 DNA: TGTGCCAGCAACCAACTAGCGGGGGTATGGGAGACCCAGTACTTC
CDR3 protein: CASNQLAGVWETQYF

J gene: TRBJ2-6
clone size: once
D gene: TRBD1
V gene: TRBV27
CDR3 DNA: TGTGCCAGCAGTTTACACGGGACAGGGACTGGGGCCAACGTCCTGACTTTC
CDR3 protein: CASSLHGTGTGANVLTF

J gene: TRBJ1-4
clone size: once
D gene: NA
V gene: TRBV30
CDR3 DNA: TGTGCCTGGAGTCGCAGTTCAAATGAAAAACTGTTTTTT
CDR3 protein: CAWSRSSNEKLFF

J gene: TRBJ2-7
clone size: NA
D gene: TRBD1
V gene: TRBV6-5
CDR3 DNA: TGTGCCAGCAGCCCGAACAGGGGATCAACCTACGAGCAGTACTTC
CDR3 protein: CASSPNRGSTYEQYF

J gene: TRBJ1-2
clone size: NA
D gene: TRBD1
V gene: TRBV20-1
CDR3 DNA: TGCAGTGCTATAGACAGGGGGCGCCCTAACTATGGCTACACCTTC
CDR3 protein: CSAIDRGRPNYGYTF

J gene: TRBJ2-5
clone size: NA
D gene: NA
V gene: TRBV3-1
CDR3 DNA: TGTGCCAGCAGCCAAGATTGGGGTCCTAAAGCCTTCCCAGGGGAGACCCAGTACTTC
CDR3 protein: CASSQDWGPKAFPGETQYF

J gene: TRBJ2-1
clone size: NA
D gene: TRBD1
V gene: TRBV11-3
CDR3 DNA: TGTGCCAGCAGCCCCCGGACAGGGGCGCACAATGAGCAGTTCTTC
CDR3 protein: CASSPRTGAHNEQFF

J gene: TRBJ2-5
clone size: NA
D gene: NA
V gene: TRBV12-3/TRBV12-4
CDR3 DNA: TGTGCCACCAGCTTGACCGAAGAGACCCAGTACTTC
CDR3 protein: CATSLTEETQYF

J gene: TRBJ1-3
clone size: NA
D gene: NA
V gene: TRBV5-1
CDR3 DNA: TGCGCCAGCAGCTGGGGATTTATCTCTGGAAACACCATATATTTT
CDR3 protein: CASSWGFISGNTIYF

J gene: TRBJ2-2
clone size: NA
D gene: NA
V gene: TRBV5-1
CDR3 DNA: TGCGCCAGCAGCCCCGGGACGGAGAACACCGGGGAGCTGTTTTTT
CDR3 protein: CASSPGTENTGELFF

J gene: TRBJ2-7
clone size: NA
D gene: TRBD2
V gene: TRBV19
CDR3 DNA: TGTGCCAGTAGCAGGCTAGCGGGGGGCCTTTTCTCCTACGAGCAGTACTTC
CDR3 protein: CASSRLAGGLFSYEQYF

J gene: TRBJ2-7
clone size: NA
D gene: NA
V gene: TRBV29-1
CDR3 DNA: TGCAGCGTTGTTCGTTGGGGTACCTACGAGCAGTACTTC
CDR3 protein: CSVVRWGTYEQYF

J gene: TRBJ2-7
clone size: NA
D gene: TRBD2
V gene: TRBV12-3/TRBV12-4
CDR3 DNA: TGTGCCAGCAGTAAAGGGACTAGCGACGCCTACGAGCAGTACTTC
CDR3 protein: CASSKGTSDAYEQYF

J gene: TRBJ2-1
clone size: NA
D gene: NA
V gene: TRBV20-1
CDR3 DNA: TGCAGTGCTAGAACCCGCACTAGCTACAATGAGCAGTTCTTC
CDR3 protein: CSARTRTSYNEQFF

J gene: TRBJ2-3
clone size: NA
D gene: NA
V gene: TRBV2
CDR3 DNA: TGTGCCAGCAGTGAAGCGTCAGATACGCAGTATTTT
CDR3 protein: CASSEASDTQYF

J gene: TRBJ2-5
clone size: NA
D gene: NA
V gene: TRBV15
CDR3 DNA: TGTGCCACCAGCAGAGATCAGGCACAGGGCGGATACCAAGAGACCCAGTACTTC
CDR3 protein: CATSRDQAQGGYQETQYF

J gene: TRBJ1-1
clone size: NA
D gene: NA
V gene: TRBV28
CDR3 DNA: TGTGCCAGCCAGGTATTAGACACTGAAGCTTTCTTT
CDR3 protein: CASQVLDTEAFF

J gene: TRBJ2-2
clone size: NA
D gene: NA
V gene: TRBV12-3/TRBV12-4
CDR3 DNA: TGTGCCAGCAGTTTAAACGTCCGAGGGGAGCTGTTTTTT
CDR3 protein: CASSLNVRGELFF

J gene: TRBJ2-1
clone size: NA
D gene: NA
V gene: TRBV20-1
CDR3 DNA: TGCAGTGCTAGAGACCCACCAACCCCTGAGCAGTTCTTC
CDR3 protein: CSARDPPTPEQFF

J gene: TRBJ1-5
clone size: NA
D gene: TRBD1
V gene: TRBV10-3
CDR3 DNA: TGTGCCATCAGTGAGTCGTGGGGACAGGGGAGTCAGCCCCAGCATTTT
CDR3 protein: CAISESWGQGSQPQHF

J gene: TRBJ1-5
clone size: NA
D gene: NA
V gene: TRBV20-1
CDR3 DNA: TGCAGTGCTAGTTCTCTAAATCAGCCCCAGCATTTT
CDR3 protein: CSASSLNQPQHF

J gene: TRBJ2-7
clone size: NA
D gene: NA
V gene: TRBV6-5
CDR3 DNA: TGTGCCAGCAGTTATTTGGGATCCTACGAGCAGTACTTC
CDR3 protein: CASSYLGSYEQYF

J gene: TRBJ2-5
clone size: NA
D gene: TRBD2
V gene: TRBV20-1
CDR3 DNA: TGCAGTGCTAGATTGGTAGCGGGGGGGCCGGGGACCCAGTACTTC
CDR3 protein: CSARLVAGGPGTQYF

J gene: TRBJ1-5
clone size: NA
D gene: TRBD1
V gene: TRBV20-1
CDR3 DNA: TGCAGTGCGTGGACAGGGAGACAGCCCCAGCATTTT
CDR3 protein: CSAWTGRQPQHF

J gene: TRBJ2-7
clone size: NA
D gene: NA
V gene: TRBV28
CDR3 DNA: TGTGCCAGCAGTTTGGGAACACCCCCCGGACAGTACTTC
CDR3 protein: CASSLGTPPGQYF

J gene: TRBJ2-3
clone size: NA
D gene: TRBD2
V gene: TRBV7-3
CDR3 DNA: TGTGCCAGCAGCCCCGGGACTAGCGGCGCTGCAGCGCAGTATTTT
CDR3 protein: CASSPGTSGAAAQYF

J gene: TRBJ2-1
clone size: NA
D gene: TRBD2
V gene: TRBV5-1
CDR3 DNA: TGCGCCAGCAGCGCAAGCGGGGGGGCTATTAATGAGCAGTTCTTC
CDR3 protein: CASSASGGAINEQFF

J gene: TRBJ1-5
clone size: NA
D gene: NA
V gene: TRBV4-3
CDR3 DNA: TGCGCCAGCAGCCAAGACGTCGGGGGCCATCAGCCCCAGCATTTT
CDR3 protein: CASSQDVGGHQPQHF

J gene: TRBJ2-1
clone size: NA
D gene: NA
V gene: TRBV29-1
CDR3 DNA: TGCAGCGTTGTAGCGGACTACAATGAGCAGTTCTTC
CDR3 protein: CSVVADYNEQFF

J gene: TRBJ1-2
clone size: few
D gene: TRBD1
V gene: TRBV5-4
CDR3 DNA: TGTGCCAGCAGCTTGCCAGGGGGCTATGGCTACACCTTC
CDR3 protein: CASSLPGGYGYTF

J gene: TRBJ2-1
clone size: NA
D gene: TRBD2
V gene: TRBV9
CDR3 DNA: TGTGCCAGCAGCCCTGGACTAGCCCCCTACAATGAGCAGTTCTTC
CDR3 protein: CASSPGLAPYNEQFF

J gene: TRBJ2-3
clone size: NA
D gene: TRBD2
V gene: TRBV4-2
CDR3 DNA: TGTGCCAGCAGCCAATCATTAGGCGGGGGGTCCCCCCCGCAGTATTTT
CDR3 protein: CASSQSLGGGSPPQYF

J gene: TRBJ2-2
clone size: NA
D gene: TRBD1
V gene: TRBV20-1
CDR3 DNA: TGCAGTGCTAGAGATCCCTCAGGGGGCACCGGGGAGCTGTTTTTT
CDR3 protein: CSARDPSGGTGELFF

J gene: TRBJ1-1
clone size: NA
D gene: NA
V gene: TRBV30
CDR3 DNA: TGTGCCTGGGCCCAGAGGATTGAAGCTTTCTTT
CDR3 protein: CAWAQRIEAFF

J gene: TRBJ2-3
clone size: NA
D gene: TRBD1
V gene: TRBV7-3
CDR3 DNA: TGTGCCAGCAGCTTAAACCGGGACAGTACGCAGTATTTT
CDR3 protein: CASSLNRDSTQYF

J gene: TRBJ1-2
clone size: NA
D gene: NA
V gene: TRBV19
CDR3 DNA: TGTGCCAGTAAACCCGGTGGTGGGGGCTACACCTTC
CDR3 protein: CASKPGGGGYTF

J gene: TRBJ1-6
clone size: NA
D gene: NA
V gene: TRBV4-3
CDR3 DNA: TGCGCCAGCAGCCAAGATAGTCGGGGAGGCAATTCACCCCTCCACTTT
CDR3 protein: CASSQDSRGGNSPLHF